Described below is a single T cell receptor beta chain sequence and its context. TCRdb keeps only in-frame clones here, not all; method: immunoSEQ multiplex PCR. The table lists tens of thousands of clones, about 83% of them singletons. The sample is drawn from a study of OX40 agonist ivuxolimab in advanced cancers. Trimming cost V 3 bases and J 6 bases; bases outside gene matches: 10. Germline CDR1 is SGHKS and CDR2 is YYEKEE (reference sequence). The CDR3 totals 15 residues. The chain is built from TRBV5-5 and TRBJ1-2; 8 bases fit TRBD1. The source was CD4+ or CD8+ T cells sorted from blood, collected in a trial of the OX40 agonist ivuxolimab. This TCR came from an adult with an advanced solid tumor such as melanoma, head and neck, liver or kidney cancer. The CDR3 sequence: CASSSLDRGMDGYTF. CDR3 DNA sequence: TGTGCCAGCAGCTCCCTAGACAGGGGAATGGATGGCTACACCTTC.